Here is one T cell receptor beta chain with its context. This clonotype was counted at least ten times. There is no known antigen for this receptor. No per-base quality is available; no much larger clone lies one base away. From the cysteine up to the phenylalanine, the CDR3 has a length of 13 residues. Left in the record is the CDR3 DNA by itself, 39 bases read in frame from the first base. V drops 5 bases and J drops 2 bases, leaving 13 bases in between. The germline V gene (reference sequence) supplies CDR1 DFQATT and CDR2 SNEGSKA. Libraries were prepared through PCR. Sequencing was performed on an Illumina HiSeq 2500. To normalize quantification of the TCRbeta repertoire, the TCR libraries were built with molecular barcoding that relied on unique molecular identifiers. The public reads were quality trimmed at Q25 with fastp and then assembled into clones with MiXCR by TCRdb, keeping productive beta chains. Every distinct CDR3 protein forms one entry, paired with its most common genes and DNA. The sample table contains hundreds of thousands of distinct CDR3 sequences; only one count was recorded for roughly 17% of them. The top ten constitute over 0.95% of the sample.

The data originate from a study of T-cell reconstitution after alpha-beta-depleted transplantation in children (dated by TCRdb to the mid-2010s). Notes on the research overall: Using TCR repertoire profiling, the study quantitatively followed how T-cell immune reconstitution unfolded in children after TCRalphabeta/CD19-depleted allogeneic hematopoietic cell transplantation.

Here the sequenced sample was PBMCs from the stem cell graft donor, taken from the stem cell graft. The TCR comes from a human donor who donated a stem cell graft to a child with acute myeloid leukemia. The rearranged segments are TRBV20-1 and TRBJ2-7; the D gene is tentatively TRBD1 or TRBD2, each matching 5 bases. The DNA is as follows: TGCAGTGCTTCCGGGACCCAAACCTACGAGCAGTACTTC. This translates into CSASGTQTYEQYF.